Listed here are 21 T cell receptor beta chains from one sample, sequenced in a study of OX40 agonist ivuxolimab in advanced cancers. This table comes from immunoSEQ multiplex PCR, and its TCRdb copy is limited to in-frame clones, with some not included. The sample records roughly 75,000 clones, about 89% being singletons. The source was CD4+ or CD8+ T cells sorted from blood, collected in a trial of the OX40 agonist ivuxolimab. These TCRs come from an adult with an advanced solid tumor such as melanoma, head and neck, liver or kidney cancer.

The chain uses TRBV5-6 and TRBJ2-1; D gene uncertain. The CDR3 has 15 residues. Trimming stripped 0 bases from V and 7 bases from J, with 14 bases between. Germline assignment: CDR1 SGHDT and CDR2 YYEEEE. CDR3 protein: CASSLAKTPPNEQFF. The CDR3 DNA sequence: TGTGCCAGCAGCTTGGCCAAAACACCACCGAATGAGCAGTTCTTC.

The gene calls are TRBV30 and TRBJ1-1; the match to TRBD1 covers 7 bases. V lost 3 bases, J lost 8 bases, and 6 bases stayed unmatched. The CDR3 covers 12 residues. Germline V CDR1 and CDR2: GTSNPN, SVGIG (reference sequence). The CDR3 coding sequence is TGTGCCTGGAGACAGGGGTTCGAAGAAGCTTTCTTT. It translates to CAWRQGFEEAFF.

The J gene is TRBJ2-7, the V gene TRBV29-1; the match to TRBD2 covers 8 bases. CDR1 is SQVTM, CDR2 ANQGSEA, per germline. The CDR3 consists of 12 residues. Trimming took 8 bases from V and 6 from J; bases not matched to a gene: 9. CDR3 sequence reads: CSFAGTRGEQYF. The CDR3 nucleotides are TGCAGCTTTGCCGGGACTAGAGGCGAGCAGTACTTC.

This chain connects TRBV13 to TRBJ1-2; the match to TRBD1 covers 10 bases. This CDR3 is 15 amino acids long. Per the germline V gene, CDR1 is PRHDT and CDR2 is FYEKMQ (reference sequence). J lost 4 bases, V lost 3 bases, and 5 bases had no gene match. In DNA, the CDR3 is TGTGCCAGCAGCTTCGAAAGGACAGGGGGCTATGGCTACACCTTC. It codes for CASSFERTGGYGYTF.

The rearrangement links TRBV15 to TRBJ1-2; TRBD1 agrees at 7 bases. CDR3 length: 14 residues. The trim removed 5 bases at V and 6 bases at J, leaving 9 bases unmatched. The germline gives CDR1 LNHNV, CDR2 YYDKDF (reference sequence). Here the CDR3 DNA reads TGTGCCACCAGCCCGGGGGACAGCGGTAATGGCTACACCTTC. This sequence encodes CATSPGDSGNGYTF.

J is TRBJ1-5 and V is TRBV19; no definite D call. Germline V gene data show CDR1 as LNHDA and CDR2 as SQIVND (reference sequence). The V and J ends lost 4 bases and 7 bases respectively, with 11 bases between them. The CDR3 extends over 13 amino acids. The CDR3 region is CASSKAGVQPQHF. CDR3 coding DNA: TGTGCCAGTAGTAAGGCGGGAGTCCAGCCCCAGCATTTT.

The chain combines TRBV7-3 with TRBJ2-3; D not certain. CDR3 length: 16 amino acids. Germline loops: CDR1 SGHTA, CDR2 FQGTGA. V was shortened by 2 bases and J by 2 bases, with 14 bases between the two germline ends. CDR3 region: CASSLSGPPNTDTQYF. CDR3 coding DNA: TGTGCCAGCAGCTTATCCGGGCCCCCTAACACAGATACGCAGTATTTT.

The V gene is TRBV10-3, the J gene TRBJ2-7, with D perhaps matching TRBD2 (5 bases). Germline values: CDR1 ENHRY, CDR2 SYGVKD. This CDR3 is 14 amino acids long. The V and J ends lost 7 bases and 1 base respectively, with 14 bases between them. The CDR3 sequence: CAITPGRESYEQYF. In DNA, the CDR3 is TGTGCCATCACCCCGGGGAGAGAATCCTACGAGCAGTACTTC.

The V call is TRBV6-1, the J call TRBJ2-1, with 8 bases aligning to TRBD1. The junction had 3 bases not matched to a gene; V was cut back by 7 bases and J by 4 bases. The length of the CDR3 is 13 residues. The germline V gene encodes CDR1 MNHNS and CDR2 SASEGT. CDR3 DNA sequence: TGTGCCAGCACAGGGGGCCTGTACAATGAGCAGTTCTTC. This encodes CASTGGLYNEQFF.

This rearrangement joins TRBV11-3 to TRBJ1-2; a weak D match, TRBD1 (5 bases). V gave up 3 bases and J gave up 4 bases, with 12 bases separating them. The CDR3 is made up of 14 amino acids. Per germline, CDR1 SGHNT and CDR2 YENEEA. The CDR3 reads CASSFSDRTYGYTF. CDR3 DNA sequence: TGTGCCAGCAGCTTCTCCGACAGAACCTATGGCTACACCTTC.

CDR3 sequence: CASSKPRQAGVETQYF. CDR3 sequence (DNA): TGTGCCAGCAGCAAACCCCGACAGGCAGGGGTGGAGACCCAGTACTTC. The chain couples TRBV21-1 to TRBJ2-5; the D call of TRBD1 is as the table states it, not checked on the DNA. TRBV21-1 is a pseudogene segment. The CDR3 is 16 residues long.

The J gene is TRBJ1-4, the V gene TRBV5-4; perhaps TRBD1 as D (5 bases). Germline lookup yields CDR1 SGHNT and CDR2 YYREEE (reference sequence). The V gene lost 6 bases and the J gene lost 8 bases, with 17 bases spanning the gap. This CDR3 has 14 residues. The CDR3 region has the DNA TGTGCCAGCACCCCCGGGGGGGTTTCGGAAAAACTGTTTTTT. This sequence encodes CASTPGGVSEKLFF.

This chain joins TRBV21-1 and TRBJ2-1; the D call TRBD2 from the table was never checked on the DNA. TRBV21-1 is listed as a pseudogene. This CDR3 is 13 amino acids long. The CDR3 loop reads CAGPWEVNNEQFF. DNA of the CDR3: TGTGCCGGGCCGTGGGAGGTGAACAATGAGCAGTTCTTC.

V is TRBV27 and J is TRBJ2-7; no reliable D call. The CDR3 loop spans 12 amino acids. The germline V gene encodes CDR1 MNHEY and CDR2 SMNVEV (reference sequence). V was trimmed by 2 bases and J by 5 bases, leaving 7 bases between them. The CDR3 region is CASSLKGNEQYF. The CDR3 DNA is TGTGCCAGCAGTTTAAAGGGAAACGAGCAGTACTTC.

The chain uses TRBV28 and TRBJ1-2; D gene unclear. V dropped 3 bases and J dropped 5 bases, with 7 bases sitting between them. This CDR3 is 12 amino acids long. The germline CDR1 and CDR2 sequences are MDHEN and SYDVKM. The CDR3: CASSLGGYGYTF. CDR3 nucleotide sequence: TGTGCCAGCAGTTTGGGAGGGTATGGCTACACCTTC.

The chain combines TRBV28 with TRBJ1-1, with D possibly being TRBD1 (6 bases). Germline CDR1 reads MDHEN; CDR2 reads SYDVKM. CDR3 length: 13 residues. V lost 10 bases to trimming and J lost 5 bases, with 17 bases between them. CDR3 region: CATSPDSWTEAFF. CDR3 coding DNA: TGTGCCACCTCCCCGGACAGTTGGACTGAAGCTTTCTTT.

The gene calls are TRBV11-2 and TRBJ2-3, with D perhaps TRBD1 (6 bases). From germline, CDR1 is SGHAT and CDR2 FQNNGV. This CDR3 spans 12 amino acids. With 5 bases removed from V and 7 bases from J, the gap between germline ends came to 10 bases. CDR3 in DNA: TGTGCCAGCAGCCGGACAGAAAATACGCAGTATTTT. Translating gives CASSRTENTQYF.

V gene TRBV6-1 combines with J gene TRBJ1-1; TRBD1 is a possible D gene (5 bases). This CDR3 is built from 20 residues. Trimming pared 2 bases from V and 4 bases from J, leaving 29 bases between. Germline V gene data show CDR1 as MNHNS and CDR2 as SASEGT. CDR3 coding DNA: TGTGCCAGCAGTGAACATTTCCGGGGGGGACCCAGGGAGTTCCGCACTGAAGCTTTCTTT. It is translated as CASSEHFRGGPREFRTEAFF.

The J gene is TRBJ1-2, the V gene TRBV21-1; the tabulated D call, TRBD1, remains unverified against the DNA. TRBV21-1 is a documented pseudogene. There are 15 residues in the CDR3. The CDR3, as DNA: TGTGCCAGCAGCGGGGAAGGGGCCCGAACTTATGGCTACACCTTC. Protein product: CASSGEGARTYGYTF.

J is TRBJ1-2 and V is TRBV5-1, with 8 bases identical to TRBD1. The V gene's germline CDR1 is SGHRS and CDR2 YFSETQ. The CDR3 consists of 14 residues. Trimming removed 4 bases from V and 2 bases from J; junction bases left unmatched: 4. CDR3 sequence: CASSQDRENYGYTF. The CDR3 DNA reads as TGCGCCAGCAGCCAGGACAGGGAGAACTATGGCTACACCTTC.

This chain joins TRBV29-1 and TRBJ2-7, with TRBD2 identical over 7 bases. There are 17 residues in the CDR3. With 0 bases clipped from V and 2 bases from J, the junction kept 13 bases outside the gene matches. Germline-derived CDR1 and CDR2 are SQVTM and ANQGSEA. CDR3 nucleotide sequence: TGCAGCGTTGAAGATCAGGGCGAAGCGGGACCAACCTACGAGCAGTACTTC. Translation gives CSVEDQGEAGPTYEQYF.